This T cell receptor (beta chain) was obtained from a study of T cell clones after liver transplantation. Study-level background: As an antigen-independent comparator, third-party-reactive TCRbeta sequences came from pre-transplant mixed lymphocyte reactions. Without induction therapy, subjects received standard immunosuppression until 12-24 months post-transplant.

V lost 5 bases, J lost 4 bases, and 8 bases stayed unmatched. This CDR3 is 16 amino acids long. From germline, CDR1 is MNHEY and CDR2 SMNVEV (reference sequence). Study results and caveats: Low donor cell numbers restricted donor-reactive repertoire measurement in a couple of subjects. Post-transplant time points were not standardized, so conclusions are preliminary.

Sequencing used immunoSEQ multiplex PCR; TCRdb keeps in-frame clones, though not all of them. The data hold over 100,000 clones, with roughly four fifths observed a single time. This clone appeared once. The antigen remains unidentified. The chain uses TRBV27 and TRBJ2-1, with 10 bases fitting TRBD2. The clonotype was recovered from a human donor who received a liver transplant. Specimen: CD4+ T cells from blood, collected before liver transplant. Here the CDR3 reads CASSGAGGPGYNEQFF. As DNA, the CDR3 is TGTGCCAGCAGTGGAGCGGGGGGGCCTGGTTACAATGAGCAGTTCTTC.